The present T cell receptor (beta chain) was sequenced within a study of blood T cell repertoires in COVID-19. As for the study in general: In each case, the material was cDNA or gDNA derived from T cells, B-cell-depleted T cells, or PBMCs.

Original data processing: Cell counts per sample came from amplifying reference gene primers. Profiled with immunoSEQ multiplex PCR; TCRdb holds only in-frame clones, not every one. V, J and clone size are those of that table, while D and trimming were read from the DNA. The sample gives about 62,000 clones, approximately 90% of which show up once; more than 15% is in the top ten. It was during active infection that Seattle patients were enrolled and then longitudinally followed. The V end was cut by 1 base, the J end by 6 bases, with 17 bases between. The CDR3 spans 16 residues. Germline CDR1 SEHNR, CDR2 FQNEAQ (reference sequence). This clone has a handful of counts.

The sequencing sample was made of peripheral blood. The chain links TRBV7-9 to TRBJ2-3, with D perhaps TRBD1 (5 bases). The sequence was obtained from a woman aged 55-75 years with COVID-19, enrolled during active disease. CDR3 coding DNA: TGTGCCAGCAGCTTAGAGGACACCCCCAGGAGTGATACGCAGTATTTT. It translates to CASSLEDTPRSDTQYF.